This T cell receptor (beta chain) was obtained from a study of shared clonotypes between healthy human individuals. As handled by the study authors: Filtering was not the same, since immunoSEQ gave junction-only sequences without quality scores. Sequencing was performed with immunoSEQ multiplex PCR; in TCRdb, only in-frame clones are kept and a portion is missing. The V and J calls and clone size were taken over from that table, and D and trimming were inferred from the DNA. This table holds approximately 1.5 million clones, approximately 98.5% found once. This sequence originates from a man aged 30 to 39 in good health. Sequencing used naive CD4+ T cells sorted from blood. Specified subset: CD45RA+ positively selected.

CDR3 amino acids: CASSLWRPSYNEQFF. CDR3 DNA: TGTGCCAGCAGCTTATGGCGGCCCTCCTACAATGAGCAGTTCTTC. The chain links TRBV11-2 to TRBJ2-1, with D unclear. The CDR3 runs to 15 residues. V lost 2 bases to trimming and J lost 0 bases, with 8 bases between them. Germline V CDR1 and CDR2: SGHAT, FQNNGV.